This T cell receptor beta chain comes out of a study of control samples from healthy donors and cancer patients. V shed 2 bases, J shed 8 bases, and the junction held 4 bases outside the gene matches. The CDR3 length is 15 residues. Germline V gene lookup returns CDR1 MGHDK and CDR2 SYGVNS. Measured with immunoSEQ multiplex PCR; TCRdb has only the in-frame clones, and not every one. The table has tens of thousands of clones, approximately 94% seen once. The V call is TRBV25-1, the J call TRBJ2-1; 12 positions agree with TRBD1. This clonotype originated in a woman aged 30 to 39 in good health. Sequenced input: blood. This CDR3 is CASSETGTGGDEQFF. The CDR3 DNA follows: TGTGCCAGCAGTGAAACCGGGACAGGGGGCGATGAGCAGTTCTTC.